The 20 T cell receptor beta chains listed next were all sequenced from one sample in a study of T cell responses to AZD1222 COVID-19 vaccine. Libraries were prepared by immunoSEQ multiplex PCR; TCRdb keeps only in-frame clonotypes and omits some of them. The sample shows around 110,000 clones, around 88% of them seen only once. The material sequenced was peripheral blood, taken on day 0 of AZD1222 vaccination. These receptors came from an adult in good health.

The chain employs TRBV6-5 and TRBJ2-3; D remains unclear. In germline, CDR1 is MNHEY, CDR2 SVGAGI. V dropped 8 bases and J dropped 2 bases, with 5 bases sitting between them. The CDR3 extends over 11 amino acids. Here the CDR3 DNA reads TGTGCCAGCGGACCCACAGATACGCAGTATTTT. Its protein product is CASGPTDTQYF.

The chain links TRBV7-2 to TRBJ2-2; 14 nucleotides match TRBD2. V lost 3 bases to trimming and J lost 6 bases; unmatched junction nucleotides: 6. The germline V gene has CDR1 SGHTA and CDR2 FQGNSA. The CDR3 sequence is 17 residues long. The CDR3 DNA follows: TGTGCCAGCAGCTTGCTGGGACTAGCGGGAGTAGCCGGGGAGCTGTTTTTT. Translation: CASSLLGLAGVAGELFF.

The rearrangement uses TRBV5-1 and TRBJ2-5; the match to TRBD2 covers 9 bases. Germline CDR1 reads SGHRS; CDR2 reads YFSETQ. Unmatched junction bases numbered 15, after V lost 7 bases and J lost 5 bases. The CDR3 is made up of 16 amino acids. The CDR3 reads CASSIRGAGGPETQYF. The DNA of the CDR3 is TGCGCCAGCTCGATCCGTGGGGCGGGAGGGCCCGAGACCCAGTACTTC.

This clone has only a few counts. The chain links TRBV18 to TRBJ1-3; no definite D call. Germline CDR1 and CDR2: KGHSH and LQKENI. This CDR3 contains 15 residues. V was trimmed by 4 bases and J by 0 bases, leaving 10 bases between them. DNA of the CDR3: TGTGCCAGCTCACACGGGCCGATCTCTGGAAACACCATATATTTT. Translated: CASSHGPISGNTIYF.

V usage is TRBV5-1 and J usage is TRBJ1-1; TRBD1 is a possible D gene (5 bases). V was clipped by 4 bases and J by 5 bases, with 27 bases between them. The CDR3 is made up of 18 amino acids. Germline CDR1 SGHRS, CDR2 YFSETQ. The CDR3 loop is CASSPAAGWTEALTEAFF. Here the CDR3 DNA reads TGCGCCAGCAGCCCGGCGGCAGGGTGGACGGAGGCACTAACTGAAGCTTTCTTT.

V is TRBV20-1 and J is TRBJ1-3; D not certain. V was pared by 7 bases and J by 2 bases, with 6 bases between. Germline CDR1 reads DFQATT; CDR2 reads SNEGSKA (reference sequence). The CDR3 totals 11 residues. CDR3 nucleotide sequence: TGCAGTGGGTGGGCTGGAAACACCATATATTTT. This sequence encodes CSGWAGNTIYF.

The gene calls are TRBV11-3 and TRBJ2-1, with D unclear. Germline CDR1 SGHNT, CDR2 YENEEA. V lost 1 base and J 5 bases, leaving 6 bases between the germline ends. The CDR3 is 13 amino acids. CDR3 nucleotides: TGTGCCAGCAGCTTAGGGCAGCACAATGAGCAGTTCTTC. Residues: CASSLGQHNEQFF.

The chain joins TRBV6-1 to TRBJ2-6; 12 positions match TRBD2. With V trimmed by 3 bases and J by 0 bases, 6 bases remained unmatched. Germline-derived CDR1 and CDR2 are MNHNS and SASEGT. This CDR3 contains 19 residues. This chain's CDR3 is CASSDTSGGIRSGANVLTF. In DNA, the CDR3 is TGTGCCAGCAGTGATACTAGCGGGGGGATTCGCTCTGGGGCCAACGTCCTGACTTTC.

V is TRBV6-5 and J is TRBJ2-7; TRBD1 agrees at 10 bases. The V and J ends lost 5 bases and 2 bases, in that order; junction bases with no gene match: 6. Looked up from germline, CDR1 is MNHEY and CDR2 is SVGAGI. The CDR3 runs to 15 residues. CDR3 in amino acids: CASSTRDRGAYEQYF. CDR3 nucleotide sequence: TGTGCCAGCAGTACCCGGGACAGGGGAGCCTACGAGCAGTACTTC.

The gene calls are TRBV28 and TRBJ2-7; D is undetermined. The CDR3 covers 14 residues. Germline-derived CDR1 and CDR2 are MDHEN and SYDVKM. Trimming removed 6 bases from V and 0 bases from J, with 12 bases in between. CDR3 protein: CASRPNGRSYEQYF. The CDR3 region has the DNA TGTGCCAGCAGACCAAACGGTCGCTCCTACGAGCAGTACTTC.

The V and J genes are TRBV7-2 and TRBJ2-7; 14 bases match TRBD2. The junction had 8 bases not matched to a gene; V was cut back by 4 bases and J by 0 bases. Per the germline V gene, CDR1 is SGHTA and CDR2 is FQGNSA. CDR3 size: 18 residues. For the CDR3, the DNA is TGTGCCAGCAGCTCCCGGACTAGCGGGGGGACGAGCTCCTACGAGCAGTACTTC. The encoded protein is CASSSRTSGGTSSYEQYF. The variable domain in full, with the rest retrieved from reference TRBV7-2 and TRBJ2-7, is GAGVSQSPSNKVTEKGKDVELRCDPISGHTALYWYRQSLGQGLEFLIYFQGNSAPDKSGLPSDRFSAERTGGSVSTLTIQRTQQEDSAVYLCASSSRTSGGTSSYEQYFGPGTRLTVT.

In its sample, this clone was seen once. The J gene is TRBJ1-4, the V gene TRBV2; TRBD1 is a possible D gene (5 bases). Germline CDR1 SNHLY, CDR2 FYNNEI. This CDR3 spans 15 amino acids. V was shortened by 6 bases and J by 0 bases, with 11 bases between the two germline ends. The CDR3 DNA sequence: TGTGCCAGCAGAGGGACGGACGCAACTAATGAAAAACTGTTTTTT. It yields the protein CASRGTDATNEKLFF.

J is TRBJ1-2 and V is TRBV12-3 or TRBV12-4; 8 bases map to TRBD1. The CDR3 has 13 amino acids. V shed 6 bases, J shed 7 bases, and the junction held 7 bases outside the gene matches. CDR3 DNA sequence: TGTGCCAGCAGAAAGACAGGGGAAAGTGGCTACACCTTC. Translation gives CASRKTGESGYTF.

The chain recombines TRBV28 with TRBJ1-1; 9 nucleotides agree with TRBD1. Germline CDR1 and CDR2: MDHEN and SYDVKM. The CDR3 length is 13 residues. The ends lost 6 bases at V and 4 bases at J; junction bases unmatched: 3. The CDR3 sequence: CASRIQGATEAFF. CDR3 nucleotides: TGTGCCAGCAGGATACAGGGGGCCACTGAAGCTTTCTTT.

This chain joins TRBV5-1 and TRBJ1-1, with D possibly TRBD1 on 5 matching bases. The CDR3 sequence is 17 residues long. V was pared by 6 bases and J by 1 base, with 22 bases between. Germline assignment: CDR1 SGHRS and CDR2 YFSETQ. CDR3 sequence (DNA): TGCGCCAGCACCCCAGCTGGACCGGGACGCAGGAACACTGAAGCTTTCTTT. Translation gives CASTPAGPGRRNTEAFF. Drawing the rest from reference TRBV5-1 and TRBJ1-1, the complete variable domain is KAGVTQTPRYLIKTRGQQVTLSCSPISGHRSVSWYQQTPGQGLQFLFEYFSETQRNKGNFPGRFSGRQFSNSRSEMNVSTLELGDSALYLCASTPAGPGRRNTEAFFGQGTRLTVV.

Written as DNA, the CDR3 is TGTGCCAGCAGCTACCCCGGGACGGCCTTCGGAAACACCATATATTTT. Protein: CASSYPGTAFGNTIYF. The chain uses TRBV5-8 and TRBJ1-3; perhaps TRBD1 as D (5 bases). The germline V gene has CDR1 SGHTS and CDR2 YDEGEE. V lost 3 bases, J lost 4 bases, and 17 bases lay in between. CDR3 length equals 16 residues.

V and J are TRBV7-3 and TRBJ2-1; D gene unclear. Germline V gene lookup returns CDR1 SGHTA and CDR2 FQGTGA. The CDR3 is 13 amino acids. V dropped 2 bases and J dropped 4 bases, with 6 bases sitting between them. The CDR3 loop is CASSLESYNEQFF. CDR3 nucleotide sequence: TGTGCCAGCAGCTTAGAGTCTTACAATGAGCAGTTCTTC.

The chain carries TRBV23-1 and TRBJ1-3; maybe TRBD1 (5 bases). TRBV23-1 is known as an ORF, though its function is uncertain. The CDR3 length is 15 residues. Trimming took 6 bases from V and 5 from J, leaving 17 bases between them. The CDR3, as DNA: TGCGCCAGCAGCTCCCCCTGGGACGCGCGAAACACCATATATTTT. This encodes CASSSPWDARNTIYF.

V usage is TRBV24-1 and J usage is TRBJ1-6; D gene unclear. The CDR3 runs 14 residues. The ends were cut back, 9 bases at V and 6 bases at J, with 14 bases in the middle. CDR1 and CDR2 from the germline V gene are KGHDR and SFDVKD. Written as DNA, the CDR3 is TGTGCCACCGCGAGTAGGGAGCCTAATTCACCCCTCCACTTT. Translating it yields CATASREPNSPLHF.

The gene calls are TRBV6-1 and TRBJ2-7, with a possible D match to TRBD2 (5 bases). The germline V gene has CDR1 MNHNS and CDR2 SASEGT. V lost 2 bases and J lost 2, with 13 bases in between. The CDR3 is made up of 15 amino acids. CDR3 sequence: CASSEREPNPYEQYF. The CDR3 region has the DNA TGTGCCAGCAGTGAACGGGAACCTAACCCCTACGAGCAGTACTTC.